This TCR beta chain comes out of a study of T cells after yellow fever vaccination. Study-wide context: Preparation of the low-cell-number fractions used SMART-Seq v4 Ultra Low Input. Study outcomes and limitations: Just a small share of clonotypes turned up in the CD4 compartment as well as the CD8 compartment. In FACS-sorted repertoires, abundant clonotypes from the bulk population could appear as contaminants.

TCRdb used MiXCR to reprocess the 5' RACE reads, holding one entry per CDR3 protein. The sample holds approximately 300,000 distinct CDR3 sequences, roughly 8.7% seen once. This clonotype came up many times. Its cognate antigen is unknown. Looked up from germline, CDR1 is KGHSH and CDR2 is LQKENI. This CDR3 has 15 residues. Trimming removed 2 bases at V and 8 bases at J, with 18 bases between. Source: PBMCs, taken on the day of the first yellow fever vaccination. This chain connects TRBV18 to TRBJ1-1; D is ambiguous. The origin of this receptor is a man younger than 35 who received the YFV17D yellow fever vaccine. As DNA, the CDR3 is TGTGCCAGCTCACCAAATTCAAATGTGAGAGGAGAAGCTTTCTTT. This gives the protein CASSPNSNVRGEAFF. Looking up the rest from reference TRBV18 and TRBJ1-1 gives the full variable domain: NAGVMQNPRHLVRRRGQEARLRCSPMKGHSHVYWYRQLPEEGLKFMVYLQKENIIDESGMPKERFSAEFPKEGPSILRIQQVVRGDSAAYFCASSPNSNVRGEAFFGQGTRLTVV.